This T cell receptor beta chain was captured by sequencing in a study of cytomegalovirus exposure and HLA in healthy donors. General study results and limits: What was likely a sequencing artifact was a cluster of highly shared sequence variants.

The PCR had 60 Vbeta and 13 Jbeta primers. Only in-frame clones appear in the TCRdb table, and some are missing; sequencing was by immunoSEQ multiplex PCR. The data contain around 99,000 clones, about 77% of them singletons. Comment on this clone: The antigen remains unidentified.

Looked up from germline, CDR1 is MDHEN and CDR2 is SYDVKM. Trimming pared 7 bases from V and 2 bases from J, leaving 13 bases between. This CDR3 region has 14 residues. The rearrangement links TRBV28 to TRBJ2-3; tentative D call: TRBD2 (5 bases). Sequences were obtained from PBMCs. The TCR originated in a man aged 40-55 years in good health and CMV-seronegative. The CDR3 DNA sequence: TGTGCCAGCATCGGTGGAGGTTCCACAGATACGCAGTATTTT. Its protein product is CASIGGGSTDTQYF.